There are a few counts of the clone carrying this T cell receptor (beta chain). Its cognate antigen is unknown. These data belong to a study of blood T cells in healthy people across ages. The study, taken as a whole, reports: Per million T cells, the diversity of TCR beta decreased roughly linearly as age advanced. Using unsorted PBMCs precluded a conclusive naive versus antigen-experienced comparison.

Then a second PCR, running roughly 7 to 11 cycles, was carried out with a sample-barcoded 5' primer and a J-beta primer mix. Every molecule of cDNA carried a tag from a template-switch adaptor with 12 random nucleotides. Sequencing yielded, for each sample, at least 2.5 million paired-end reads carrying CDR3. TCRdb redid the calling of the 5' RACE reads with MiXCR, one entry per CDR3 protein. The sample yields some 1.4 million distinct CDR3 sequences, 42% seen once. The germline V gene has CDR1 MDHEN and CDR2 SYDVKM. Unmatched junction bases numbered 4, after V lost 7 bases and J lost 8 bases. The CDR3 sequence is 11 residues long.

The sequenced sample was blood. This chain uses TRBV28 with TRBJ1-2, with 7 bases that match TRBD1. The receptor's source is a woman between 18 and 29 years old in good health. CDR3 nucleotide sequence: TGTGCCAGCACCCAGGGGGGCGGCTACACCTTC. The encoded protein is CASTQGGGYTF.